The T cell receptor beta chain described here comes from a study of blood T cell repertoires in COVID-19. Study-level information: The United States, Italy and Spain provided the acute and convalescent COVID-19 samples. PBMCs, B-cell-depleted T cells, or T cells were the source of the cDNA or gDNA that made up the material.

As processed by the authors: Cell counts per sample came from amplifying reference gene primers. Sequenced by immunoSEQ multiplex PCR; TCRdb stores in-frame clones only, minus some. The D gene and trimming were derived from the DNA, and the V and J assignments and clone size from that table. The data contain about 200,000 clones, around nine tenths of them singletons. The germline V gene has CDR1 KGHSH and CDR2 LQKENI. The CDR3 is 14 amino acids. V was cut by 0 bases and J by 7 bases, with 12 bases left in between. Followed over time, Seattle patients had been enrolled while infection was active. V and J are TRBV18 and TRBJ1-2; a weak D match, TRBD1 (6 bases). The specimen sequenced was peripheral blood. This TCR derives from a man in his fifties or sixties with COVID-19, enrolled during active disease. CDR3 region: CASSPPQGSSGYTF. The CDR3 DNA follows: TGTGCCAGCTCACCACCGCAGGGGTCCTCTGGCTACACCTTC.